The present entry profiles one TCR beta chain with its context. The data originate from a study of blood T cell repertoires in COVID-19. Generated by immunoSEQ multiplex PCR, the TCRdb table keeps only in-frame clones and is missing some. The sample gives almost 500,000 clones, about 85% of which show up once; roughly 8.5% is in the top ten. The V gene's germline CDR1 is SNHLY and CDR2 FYNNEI. This CDR3 spans 12 amino acids. Trimming cost V 4 bases and J 6 bases, with 7 bases left between them. The receptor was isolated from a woman aged 60-75 years who had recovered from COVID-19. The rearrangement joins TRBV2 to TRBJ2-1; D gene unclear. Sequencing was done on a sample of PBMCs or T cells enriched from blood (not recorded which). The CDR3 region is CASSGQINEQFF. The CDR3 coding sequence is TGTGCCAGCAGTGGGCAGATCAATGAGCAGTTCTTC.